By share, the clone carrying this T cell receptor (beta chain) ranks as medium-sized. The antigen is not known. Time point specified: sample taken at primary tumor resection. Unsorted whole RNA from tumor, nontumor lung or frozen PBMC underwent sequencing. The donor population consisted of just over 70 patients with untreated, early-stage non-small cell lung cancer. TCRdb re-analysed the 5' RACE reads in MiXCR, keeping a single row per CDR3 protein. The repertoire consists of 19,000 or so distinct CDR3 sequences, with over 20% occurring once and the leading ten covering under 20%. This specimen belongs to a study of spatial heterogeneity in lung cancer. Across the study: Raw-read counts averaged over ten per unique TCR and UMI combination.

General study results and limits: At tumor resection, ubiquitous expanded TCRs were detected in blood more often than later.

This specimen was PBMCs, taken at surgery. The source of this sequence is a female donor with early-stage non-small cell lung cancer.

This CDR3 reads CSARDQRDEKLFF. CDR3 DNA: TGCAGTGCTAGAGATCAAAGGGATGAAAAACTGTTTTTT. This sequence joins TRBV20-1 and TRBJ1-4, with D unresolved. The CDR3 loop spans 13 amino acids. V was clipped by 0 bases and J by 6 bases, with 8 bases between them. CDR1 DFQATT and CDR2 SNEGSKA come from the germline V gene (reference sequence).